The 5 T cell receptor beta chains presented below share a single source sample, sequenced in a study of CXCR3-negative and CXCR3-positive naive CD8 T cells. Libraries of TRB cDNA were made by 5' RACE and carried UMIs. Following a re-call of the 5' RACE reads, TCRdb has one entry per CDR3 protein and lacks DNA. Recorded for this sample: roughly 89,000 distinct CDR3 sequences. Sequenced: naive CXCR3- CD8+ T cells from blood. Subset meaning: CD45RO-CCR7+CD27+CD95- naive CD8+ T cells lacking CXCR3 (TNR3-). These receptors were collected from a human donor in good health. Some clones in this sample may be carry-over from other donors' samples.

The rearrangement links TRBV15 to TRBJ1-4; TCRdb selects TRBD1, and the lack of DNA leaves this call unchecked. Germline V gene data show CDR1 as LNHNV and CDR2 as YYDKDF (reference sequence). The CDR3 spans 15 residues. The CDR3 protein is CATSLGGQGSEKLFF.

This chain links TRBV9 with TRBJ2-1; with no DNA, the TCRdb D assignment of TRBD2 cannot be verified. The CDR3 is 20 amino acids. Germline V CDR1 and CDR2: SGDLS, YYNGEE. CDR3 loop: CASSPEAGLAGGPPYNEQFF. Looking up the rest from reference TRBV9 and TRBJ2-1 gives the full variable domain: DSGVTQTPKHLITATGQRVTLRCSPRSGDLSVYWYQQSLDQGLQFLIQYYNGEERAKGNILERFSAQQFPDLHSELNLSSLELGDSALYFCASSPEAGLAGGPPYNEQFFGPGTRLTVL.

The chain employs TRBV29-1 and TRBJ1-1; lacking DNA, the TRBD1 call made by TCRdb goes unchecked. The CDR3 runs to 13 residues. The germline V gene has CDR1 SQVTM and CDR2 ANQGSEA. CDR3: CSVLTVMNTEAFF.

This sequence joins TRBV7-2 and TRBJ2-7; lacking DNA, the TRBD1 call made by TCRdb goes unchecked. CDR1 is SGHTA and CDR2 is FQGNSA in the germline V gene. The length of the CDR3 is 16 residues. CDR3 residues: CASSLAGRGETYEQYF.

The rearrangement joins TRBV4-3 to TRBJ2-7; the D gene TCRdb calls, TRBD1, cannot be checked with no DNA. The CDR3 totals 15 residues. CDR1 is LGHNA and CDR2 is YSLEER in the germline V gene. CDR3: CASSQDSGPSYEQYF.